The clone carrying this T cell receptor beta chain was seen repeatedly, ten times or more. Its antigen is currently unknown. Time point reported: newly diagnosed GD, antithyroid drugs for less than 3 months. After RNA was extracted from PBMCs, the TCR library was made from it. There are 13 residues in the CDR3. V was trimmed by 0 bases and J by 9 bases, leaving 9 bases between them. Germline loops: CDR1 MNHEY, CDR2 SVGAGI. Sequencing libraries for TCR beta were prepared with iRepertoire HTBI primers and Arm-PCR of CDR3 regions. TCRdb ran MiXCR on the multiplex PCR reads and lists one entry per CDR3 protein. Of 410,000 or so distinct CDR3 sequences in the sample, about 15% were seen once. These data originate in a study of regulatory T cells in long-lasting Graves disease. Broader study findings: The study found TRBV28, TRBJ1-2 and TRBJ2-5 favored in persistent disease.

Separately, the same data were catalogued under a study of T cells in Graves' hyperthyroidism and ophthalmopathy.

The source was peripheral blood mononuclear cells (PBMCs), collected at new diagnosis, from a patient treated with antithyroid drugs. V and J are TRBV6-5 and TRBJ2-1; a possible D gene is TRBD2 (6 bases). This clonotype originated in a woman in her thirties with Graves disease. CDR3 in DNA: TGTGCCAGCAGTTACTCGTTCGGGGGTGAGCAGTTCTTC. The encoded protein is CASSYSFGGEQFF.